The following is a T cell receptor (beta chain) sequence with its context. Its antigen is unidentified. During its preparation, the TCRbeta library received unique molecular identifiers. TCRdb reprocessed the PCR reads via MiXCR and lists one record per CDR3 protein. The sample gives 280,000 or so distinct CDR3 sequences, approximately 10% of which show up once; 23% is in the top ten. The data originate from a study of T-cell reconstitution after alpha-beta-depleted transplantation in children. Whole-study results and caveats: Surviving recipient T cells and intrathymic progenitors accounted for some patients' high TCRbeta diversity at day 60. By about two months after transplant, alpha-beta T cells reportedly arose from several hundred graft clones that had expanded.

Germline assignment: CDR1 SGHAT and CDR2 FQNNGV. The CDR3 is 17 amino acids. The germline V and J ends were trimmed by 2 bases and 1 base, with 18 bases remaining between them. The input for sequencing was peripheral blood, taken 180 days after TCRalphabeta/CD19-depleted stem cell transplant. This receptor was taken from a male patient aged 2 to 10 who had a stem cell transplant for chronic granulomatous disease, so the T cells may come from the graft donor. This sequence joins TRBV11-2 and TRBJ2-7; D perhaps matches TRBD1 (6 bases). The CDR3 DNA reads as TGTGCCAGCAGCTTAAATCGTGGGGCAGGGGTTTCCTACGAGCAGTACTTC. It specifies CASSLNRGAGVSYEQYF.